This TCR beta chain appears in the sequencing data of a study of T cells in Graves' hyperthyroidism and ophthalmopathy. The CDR3 contains 14 residues. J was trimmed by 3 bases and V by 0 bases; bases with no gene match: 2. Germline CDR1 is SGHRS and CDR2 is YFSETQ. There were TCR beta CDR3 regions amplified from RNA transcripts. HTBI primers were used for first-round RT-PCR of the TCR CDR3. Each CDR3 protein gets one entry after TCRdb re-called the multiplex PCR reads with MiXCR. This sample has 350,000 to 450,000 distinct CDR3 sequences, with roughly a sixth found just once. This clonotype appeared many times.

The sequence was collected from a woman aged 30 to 39 with Graves' hyperthyroidism that later progressed to Graves' ophthalmopathy. The gene calls are TRBV5-1 and TRBJ2-7; 8 nucleotides agree with TRBD2. Material for sequencing was blood. The CDR3 sequence is CASSLVLAGYEQYF. CDR3 bases: TGCGCCAGCAGCTTGGTGCTAGCGGGCTACGAGCAGTACTTC.